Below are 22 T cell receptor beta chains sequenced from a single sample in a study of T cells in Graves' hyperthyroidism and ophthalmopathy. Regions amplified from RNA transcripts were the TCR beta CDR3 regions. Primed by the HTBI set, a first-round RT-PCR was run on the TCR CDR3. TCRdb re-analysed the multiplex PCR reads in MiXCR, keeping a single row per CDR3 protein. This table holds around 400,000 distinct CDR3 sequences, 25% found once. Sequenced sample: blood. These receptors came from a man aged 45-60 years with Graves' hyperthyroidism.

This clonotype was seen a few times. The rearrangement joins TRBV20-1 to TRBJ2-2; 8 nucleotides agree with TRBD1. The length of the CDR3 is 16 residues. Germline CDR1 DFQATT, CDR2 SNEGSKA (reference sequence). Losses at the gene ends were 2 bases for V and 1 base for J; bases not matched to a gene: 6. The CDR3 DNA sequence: TGCAGTGCTAGACCCCCAGGGGGCCAGAACACCGGGGAGCTGTTTTTT. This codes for CSARPPGGQNTGELFF.

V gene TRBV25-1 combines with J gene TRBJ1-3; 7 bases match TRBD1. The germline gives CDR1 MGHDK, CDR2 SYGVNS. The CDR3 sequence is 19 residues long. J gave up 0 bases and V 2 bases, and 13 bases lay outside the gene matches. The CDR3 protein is CASSERETGSLFSGNTIYF. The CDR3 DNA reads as TGTGCCAGCAGTGAAAGGGAGACAGGGAGTTTATTCTCTGGAAACACCATATATTTT.

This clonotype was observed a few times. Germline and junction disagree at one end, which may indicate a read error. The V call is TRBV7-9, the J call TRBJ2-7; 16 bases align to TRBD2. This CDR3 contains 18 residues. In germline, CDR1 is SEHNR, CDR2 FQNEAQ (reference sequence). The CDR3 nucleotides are TGCGCCAGCAGTGAGGGACTAGCGGGAGGGCCTCTGTCCTACGAGCAGTACTTC. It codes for CASSEGLAGGPLSYEQYF.

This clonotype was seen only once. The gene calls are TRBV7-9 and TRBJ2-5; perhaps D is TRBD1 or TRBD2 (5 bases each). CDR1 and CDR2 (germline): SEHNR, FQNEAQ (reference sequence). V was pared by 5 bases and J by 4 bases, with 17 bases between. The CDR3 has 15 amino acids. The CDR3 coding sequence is TGTGCCAGCAGCACCCAAGAAACGAGGGGAGAGACCCAGTACTTC. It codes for CASSTQETRGETQYF.

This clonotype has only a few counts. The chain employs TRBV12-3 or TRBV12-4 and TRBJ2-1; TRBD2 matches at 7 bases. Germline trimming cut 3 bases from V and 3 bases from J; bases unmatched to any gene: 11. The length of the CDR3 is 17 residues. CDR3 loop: CASSFIPLAEDYNEQFF. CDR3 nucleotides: TGTGCCAGCAGTTTCATCCCTCTAGCGGAAGACTACAATGAGCAGTTCTTC.

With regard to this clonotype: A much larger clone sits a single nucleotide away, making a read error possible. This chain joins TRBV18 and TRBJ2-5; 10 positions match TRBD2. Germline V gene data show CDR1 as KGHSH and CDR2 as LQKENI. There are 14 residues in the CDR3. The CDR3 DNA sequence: TGTGCCAGCTCACCATCTCTAGCGGGAGAGGCCCAGTACTTC. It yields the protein CASSPSLAGEAQYF.

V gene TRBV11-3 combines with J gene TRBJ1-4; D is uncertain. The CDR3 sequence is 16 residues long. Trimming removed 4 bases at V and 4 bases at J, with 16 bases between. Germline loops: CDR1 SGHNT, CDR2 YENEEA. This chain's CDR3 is CASSSSGRTGNEKLFF. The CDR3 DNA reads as TGTGCCAGCAGCTCCTCGGGGAGGACTGGTAATGAAAAACTGTTTTTT.

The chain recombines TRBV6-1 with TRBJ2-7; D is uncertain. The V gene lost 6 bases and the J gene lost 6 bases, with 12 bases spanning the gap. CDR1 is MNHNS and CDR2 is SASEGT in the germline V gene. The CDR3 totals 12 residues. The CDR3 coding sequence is TGTGCCAGCAGAGGACGTCGCAGCGAGCAGTACTTC. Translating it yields CASRGRRSEQYF.

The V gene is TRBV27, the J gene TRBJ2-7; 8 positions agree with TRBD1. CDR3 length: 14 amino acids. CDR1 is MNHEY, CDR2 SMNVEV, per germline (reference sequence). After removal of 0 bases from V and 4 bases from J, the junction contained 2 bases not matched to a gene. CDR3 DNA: TGTGCCAGCAGTTTATCGTACAGGGGGTACGAGCAGTACTTC. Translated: CASSLSYRGYEQYF.

The CDR3, as DNA: TGTGCCAGTAGTCTCGGACTAGCGGGAGGGCGGAACACCGGGGAGCTGTTTTTT. Translation gives CASSLGLAGGRNTGELFF. The V gene is TRBV19, the J gene TRBJ2-2, with 15 bases that match TRBD2. The ends lost 5 bases at V and 1 base at J; junction bases unmatched: 5. The germline gives CDR1 LNHDA, CDR2 SQIVND (reference sequence). This CDR3 is built from 18 residues.

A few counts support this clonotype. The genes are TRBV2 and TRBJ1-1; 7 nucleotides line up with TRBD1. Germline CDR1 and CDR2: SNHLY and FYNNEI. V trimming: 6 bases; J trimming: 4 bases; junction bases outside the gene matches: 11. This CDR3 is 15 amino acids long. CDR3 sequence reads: CASRMDRPRGTEAFF. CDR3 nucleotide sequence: TGTGCCAGCAGAATGGACAGGCCAAGGGGCACTGAAGCTTTCTTT.

The CDR3 here is CASSLAREGLDNEQFF. CDR3 coding DNA: TGCGCCAGCAGCTTGGCGCGGGAGGGCCTGGACAATGAGCAGTTCTTC. The gene calls are TRBV5-1 and TRBJ2-1; 9 bases fit TRBD2. From germline, CDR1 is SGHRS and CDR2 YFSETQ. Germline trimming cut 0 bases from V and 5 bases from J; bases unmatched to any gene: 6. CDR3 length equals 16 residues.

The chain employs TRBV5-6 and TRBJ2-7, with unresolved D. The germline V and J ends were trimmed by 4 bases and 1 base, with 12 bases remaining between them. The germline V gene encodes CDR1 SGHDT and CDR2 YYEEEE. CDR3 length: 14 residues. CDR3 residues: CASSRAARSYEQYF. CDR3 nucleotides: TGTGCCAGCAGCCGGGCCGCACGATCCTACGAGCAGTACTTC. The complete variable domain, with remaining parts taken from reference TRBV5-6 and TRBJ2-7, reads DAGVTQSPTHLIKTRGQQVTLRCSPKSGHDTVSWYQQALGQGPQFIFQYYEEEERQRGNFPDRFSGHQFPNYSSELNVNALLLGDSALYLCASSRAARSYEQYFGPGTRLTVT.

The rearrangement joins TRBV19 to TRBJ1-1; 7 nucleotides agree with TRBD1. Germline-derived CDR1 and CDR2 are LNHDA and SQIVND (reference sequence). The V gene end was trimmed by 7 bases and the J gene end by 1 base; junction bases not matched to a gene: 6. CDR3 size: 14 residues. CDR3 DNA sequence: TGTGCCAGTAACACCGGGACAGCGAACACTGAAGCTTTCTTT. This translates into CASNTGTANTEAFF.

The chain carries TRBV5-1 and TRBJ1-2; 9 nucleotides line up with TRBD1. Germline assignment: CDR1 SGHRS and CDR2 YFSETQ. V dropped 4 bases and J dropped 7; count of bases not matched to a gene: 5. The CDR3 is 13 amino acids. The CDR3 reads CASSAGQGIGYTF. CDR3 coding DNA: TGCGCCAGCAGCGCGGGACAGGGTATTGGCTACACCTTC. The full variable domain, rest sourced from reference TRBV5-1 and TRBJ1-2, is KAGVTQTPRYLIKTRGQQVTLSCSPISGHRSVSWYQQTPGQGLQFLFEYFSETQRNKGNFPGRFSGRQFSNSRSEMNVSTLELGDSALYLCASSAGQGIGYTFGSGTRLTVV.

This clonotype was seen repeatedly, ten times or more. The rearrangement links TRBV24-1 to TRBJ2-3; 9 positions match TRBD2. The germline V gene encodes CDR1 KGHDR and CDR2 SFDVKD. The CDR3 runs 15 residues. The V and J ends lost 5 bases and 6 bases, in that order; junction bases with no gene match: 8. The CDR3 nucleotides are TGTGCCACCAGTGGGGCTAGCGGGGCCGCCGATACGCAGTATTTT. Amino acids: CATSGASGAADTQYF.

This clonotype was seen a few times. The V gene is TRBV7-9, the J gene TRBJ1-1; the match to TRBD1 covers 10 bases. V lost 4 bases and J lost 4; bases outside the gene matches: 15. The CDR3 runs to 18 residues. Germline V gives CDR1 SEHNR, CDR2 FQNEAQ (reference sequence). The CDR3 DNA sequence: TGTGCCAGCAGCTCCCCGGGACAGGGGCTCCAAAGGGGCACTGAAGCTTTCTTT. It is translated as CASSSPGQGLQRGTEAFF.

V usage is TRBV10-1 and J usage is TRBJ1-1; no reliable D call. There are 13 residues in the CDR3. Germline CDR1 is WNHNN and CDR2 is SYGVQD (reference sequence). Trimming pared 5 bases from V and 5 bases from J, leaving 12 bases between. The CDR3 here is CASSRGPGTEAFF. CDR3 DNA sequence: TGCGCCAGCAGTCGAGGGCCCGGGACTGAAGCTTTCTTT.

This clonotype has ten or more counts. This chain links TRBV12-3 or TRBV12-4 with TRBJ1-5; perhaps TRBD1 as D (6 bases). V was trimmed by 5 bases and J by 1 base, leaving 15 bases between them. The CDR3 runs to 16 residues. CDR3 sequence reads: CASSNTGIESNQPQHF. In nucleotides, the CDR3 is TGTGCCAGCAGTAATACAGGGATCGAGAGCAATCAGCCCCAGCATTTT.

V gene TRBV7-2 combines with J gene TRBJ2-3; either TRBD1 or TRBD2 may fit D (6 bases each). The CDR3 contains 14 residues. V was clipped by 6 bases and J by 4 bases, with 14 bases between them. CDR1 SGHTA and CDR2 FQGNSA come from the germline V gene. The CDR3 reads CASRFGGRSDTQYF. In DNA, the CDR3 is TGTGCCAGCAGGTTTGGGGGGCGCTCAGATACGCAGTATTTT.

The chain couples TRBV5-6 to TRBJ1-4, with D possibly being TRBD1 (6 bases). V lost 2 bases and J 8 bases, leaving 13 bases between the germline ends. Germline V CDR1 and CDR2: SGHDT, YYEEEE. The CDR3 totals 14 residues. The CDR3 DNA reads TGTGCCAGCAGCTTAGGGGGTAATAGGGAAAAACTGTTTTTT. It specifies CASSLGGNREKLFF.

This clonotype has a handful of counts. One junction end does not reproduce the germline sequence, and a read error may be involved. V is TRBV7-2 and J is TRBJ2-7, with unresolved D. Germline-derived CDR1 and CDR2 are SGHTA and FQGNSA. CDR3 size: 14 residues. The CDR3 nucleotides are TGCGCCAGCAGCCAAGGTCCGGAGACCTACGAGCAGTACTTC. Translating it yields CASSQGPETYEQYF.